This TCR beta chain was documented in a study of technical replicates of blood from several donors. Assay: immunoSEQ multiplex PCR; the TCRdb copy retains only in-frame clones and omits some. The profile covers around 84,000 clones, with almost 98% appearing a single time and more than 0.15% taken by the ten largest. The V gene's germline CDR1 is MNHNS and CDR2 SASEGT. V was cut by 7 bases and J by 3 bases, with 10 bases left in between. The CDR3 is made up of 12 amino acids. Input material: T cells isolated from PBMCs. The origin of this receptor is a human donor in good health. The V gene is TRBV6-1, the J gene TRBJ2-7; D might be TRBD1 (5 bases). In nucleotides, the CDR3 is TGTGCCAGCACCCCGACAGACTACGAGCAGTACTTC. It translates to CASTPTDYEQYF.